These 2 T cell receptor beta chains share one sample of origin, sequenced in a study of cytomegalovirus exposure and HLA in healthy donors. Both 60 Vbeta primers and 13 Jbeta primers went into the PCR. Generated by immunoSEQ multiplex PCR, the TCRdb table keeps only in-frame clones and is missing some. The profile shows about 110,000 clones, over 70% of them singletons. The sequenced sample consisted of PBMCs. The receptors stem from a male donor in good health and CMV-seropositive.

The J gene is TRBJ2-2, the V gene TRBV19; 11 bases are shared with TRBD2. CDR3 size: 21 residues. CDR1 is LNHDA and CDR2 is SQIVND in the germline V gene (reference sequence). The V and J ends lost 0 bases and 0 bases, in that order; junction bases with no gene match: 12. In nucleotides, the CDR3 is TGTGCCAGTAGTATAGATCTAAGGATAGCGGGAGGGATCTCGAACACCGGGGAGCTGTTTTTT. The encoded protein is CASSIDLRIAGGISNTGELFF.

J is TRBJ1-5 and V is TRBV28; D not resolved. Trimming pared 2 bases from V and 7 bases from J, leaving 15 bases between. The CDR3 spans 15 residues. From germline, CDR1 is MDHEN and CDR2 SYDVKM. The CDR3: CASSLELRHRQPQHF. The CDR3, as DNA: TGTGCCAGCAGTTTAGAACTAAGGCATCGGCAGCCCCAGCATTTT.